This is a list of T cell receptor beta chains from one sample in a study of T cells in Graves' hyperthyroidism and ophthalmopathy. Each CDR3 protein is one row after TCRdb ran MiXCR on the multiplex PCR reads. In the table there are more than 450,000 distinct CDR3 sequences, 12% to 15% of which are singletons. The sequencing sample was made of blood. These TCRs come from a woman in her thirties or forties with Graves' hyperthyroidism. The CDR3 runs from the conserved cysteine through the conserved F or W. A D gene is named only where the DNA matches it firmly. Size tells how often a clone was seen (once, few, many) or the class of an expanded clone, and some rows leave it out.

>TRBV27|few|TRBJ1-4|.
CASSEYGALGNEKLFF
TGTGCCAGCAGTGAATACGGGGCCCTCGGGAATGAAAAACTGTTTTTT
>TRBV27|many|TRBJ2-7|.
CASSILYEQYF
TGTGCCAGCAGTATCCTCTACGAGCAGTACTTC
>TRBV20-1|.|TRBJ1-5|.
CSVSKLYSNQPQHF
TGCAGTGTTTCAAAGCTGTATAGCAATCAGCCCCAGCATTTT
>TRBV14|.|TRBJ2-2|TRBD1
CASSLLDREDGELFF
TGTGCCAGCAGCCTACTGGACAGGGAGGACGGGGAGCTGTTTTTT
>TRBV12-3/TRBV12-4|many|TRBJ2-3|TRBD1
CASSSGQPYTDTQYF
TGTGCCAGCAGTTCGGGACAGCCATACACAGATACGCAGTATTTT
>TRBV19|few|TRBJ2-7|.
CASSISRSYEQYF
TGTGCCAGTAGTATAAGTAGGTCCTACGAGCAGTACTTC
>TRBV7-9|.|TRBJ2-3|TRBD2
CASSSTQREWTDTQYF
TGTGCCAGCAGCTCAACACAGCGGGAGTGGACAGATACGCAGTATTTT
>TRBV20-1|many|TRBJ2-3|TRBD2
CSARDGGGRAWRFTDTQYF
TGCAGTGCTAGAGATGGAGGCGGGAGGGCCTGGAGATTCACAGATACGCAGTATTTT
>TRBV30|many|TRBJ1-4|TRBD1
CAWKVPQGAGEKLFF
TGTGCCTGGAAGGTACCCCAGGGGGCAGGGGAAAAACTGTTTTTT
>TRBV2|.|TRBJ1-5|.
CASSTTGSSNQPQHF
TGTGCCAGCAGTACCACAGGTAGTAGCAATCAGCCCCAGCATTTT
>TRBV12-3/TRBV12-4|many|TRBJ2-7|.
CASSLATLAAGDEQYF
TGTGCCAGCAGTTTGGCCACACTAGCCGCAGGGGACGAGCAGTACTTC
>TRBV28|.|TRBJ2-5|TRBD1
CASSPEGDRVIVQETQYF
TGTGCCAGCAGTCCTGAAGGTGACAGGGTGATAGTCCAAGAGACCCAGTACTTC
>TRBV20-1|.|TRBJ1-2|.
CSARDRTQSLYGHTF
TGCAGTGCTAGAGATCGGACGCAAAGCCTTTATGGCCACACCTTC
>TRBV27|many|TRBJ1-1|.
CASSLSARARLDTEAFF
TGTGCCAGCAGTTTATCTGCCAGGGCCCGGTTGGACACTGAAGCTTTCTTT
>TRBV7-9|.|TRBJ1-1|.
CASAPYRVTMNTEAFF
TGTGCCAGCGCGCCTTATAGGGTTACCATGAACACTGAAGCTTTCTTT
>TRBV7-2|.|TRBJ1-5|.
CASSLEGQYSNQPQHF
TGTGCCAGCAGCTTAGAGGGCCAGTATAGCAATCAGCCCCAGCATTTT
>TRBV5-1|few|TRBJ2-3|TRBD2
CASSLEAGRGTDTQYF
TGCGCCAGCAGCTTGGAGGCCGGGAGGGGCACAGATACGCAGTATTTT
>TRBV2|many|TRBJ2-1|.
CASSETGDPSYNEQFF
TGTGCCAGCAGTGAAACGGGAGACCCCTCCTACAATGAGCAGTTCTTC
>TRBV2|many|TRBJ1-6|.
CACLRGPNSPLHF
TGTGCCTGCCTCAGAGGACCTAATTCACCCCTCCACTTT
>TRBV5-4|few|TRBJ1-2|.
CASSQGAEGYTF
TGTGCCAGCAGCCAAGGGGCGGAAGGCTACACCTTC
>TRBV6-5|.|TRBJ1-3|.
CASSYFEESSGNTIYF
TGTGCCAGCAGTTACTTCGAGGAGAGCTCTGGAAACACCATATATTTT
>TRBV28|many|TRBJ2-7|TRBD2
CASSPTGLAGYEQYF
TGTGCCAGCAGTCCTACCGGACTAGCCGGCTACGAGCAGTACTTC
>TRBV6-5|.|TRBJ2-3|.
CASSYSKGGIRTDTQYF
TGTGCCAGCAGTTACTCGAAGGGCGGAATCCGCACAGATACGCAGTATTTT
>TRBV29-1|.|TRBJ2-5|.
CSVADPGVRGTQYF
TGCAGCGTTGCCGATCCGGGGGTGAGGGGGACCCAGTACTTC
>TRBV2|many|TRBJ2-5|TRBD2
CASSEVAGGGETQYF
TGTGCCAGCAGTGAAGTAGCGGGAGGAGGAGAGACCCAGTACTTC
>TRBV5-1|.|TRBJ2-7|.
CASTAAAGNEQYF
TGCGCCAGCACCGCCGCGGCGGGGAACGAGCAGTACTTC
>TRBV6-2/TRBV6-3|many|TRBJ2-7|.
CASSYSIAGDVYEQYF
TGTGCCAGCAGTTACTCGATCGCAGGGGACGTCTACGAGCAGTACTTC
>TRBV6-5|many|TRBJ2-5|TRBD1
CASSYIGQGNQETQYF
TGTGCCAGCAGTTACATAGGACAGGGGAACCAAGAGACCCAGTACTTC
>TRBV4-1|few|TRBJ2-5|.
CASSANYQETQYF
TGCGCCAGCAGCGCCAACTACCAAGAGACCCAGTACTTC
>TRBV2|many|TRBJ2-5|.
CASSEPGGLKTQYF
TGTGCCAGCAGTGAACCCGGGGGGCTGAAGACCCAGTACTTC
>TRBV20-1|many|TRBJ2-7|.
CSARDWTLGYEQYF
TGCAGTGCTAGAGATTGGACTCTCGGGTACGAGCAGTACTTC
>TRBV2|few|TRBJ2-3|TRBD2
CASSQMASGGTDTQYF
TGTGCCAGCAGTCAGATGGCTAGCGGGGGCACAGATACGCAGTATTTT
>TRBV5-1|.|TRBJ2-1|TRBD1
CASSLVGQGGDEQFF
TGCGCCAGCAGCTTGGTGGGACAGGGGGGGGATGAGCAGTTCTTC
>TRBV12-3/TRBV12-4|many|TRBJ2-5|.
CASRPTTGRGETQYF
TGTGCCAGCAGGCCAACGACAGGGCGGGGAGAGACCCAGTACTTC
>TRBV7-2|many|TRBJ2-3|.
CASSPGRAGDTQYF
TGTGCCAGCAGCCCGGGGCGGGCGGGAGATACGCAGTATTTT
>TRBV20-1|.|TRBJ2-5|TRBD2
CSAHSGASGLIHF
TGCAGTGCTCATTCCGGTGCTAGCGGGTTAATTCACTTC
>TRBV5-1|many|TRBJ2-1|.
CASSLDLPYNEQFF
TGCGCCAGCAGCTTGGACTTACCCTACAATGAGCAGTTCTTC
>TRBV3-1|.|TRBJ1-1|.
CASSQDARASTEAFF
TGTGCCAGCAGCCAAGATGCCAGGGCCTCCACTGAAGCTTTCTTT
>TRBV15|many|TRBJ2-1|.
CATSSTNEQFF
TGTGCCACCAGCAGTACCAATGAGCAGTTCTTC
>TRBV24-1|many|TRBJ2-3|.
CATSESDRNTQYF
TGTGCCACCAGCGAATCGGACCGGAATACGCAGTATTTT